Sequencing of this T cell receptor (beta chain) was carried out in a study of T cell clones after liver transplantation. Study summary: A pre-transplant mixed lymphocyte reaction with TCRbeta sequencing defined graft-donor-reactive clones followed in post-transplant blood. Timepoints were pre-transplant, pre-withdrawal, and after withdrawal was completed or failed. Subjects received no induction therapy and standard immunosuppression until randomization at 12-24 months post-transplant.

V lost 2 bases and J lost 0, with 8 bases in between. This CDR3 is built from 14 residues. Germline V gene sequence: CDR1 SGDLS, CDR2 YYNGEE. This clone appeared a few times. Its antigen is as yet unknown. Findings of the study overall: Small, mixed patient groups and varying post-transplant times limit these conclusions.

The method was immunoSEQ multiplex PCR; TCRdb's version includes in-frame clones alone and lacks a portion of them. The sample yields 95,000 to 130,000 clones, approximately 90% seen once. The chain has TRBV9 and TRBJ1-1; D gene ambiguous. The TCR was taken from a human patient who received a liver transplant. Some T cells may trace back to the graft donor. The material was CD4+ T cells from blood, obtained 12 months after liver transplant. CDR3 loop: CASSVSGMNTEAFF. The CDR3 nucleotides read TGTGCCAGCAGCGTGAGCGGTATGAACACTGAAGCTTTCTTT.